These T cell receptor beta chains were read from a single sample in a study of PD-1 blockade in classical Hodgkin lymphoma. Sequenced by immunoSEQ multiplex PCR; TCRdb stores in-frame clones only, minus some. The table includes roughly 30,000 clones, approximately 87% detected once. Source: peripheral blood mononuclear cells (PBMCs), taken before the second cycle of nivolumab. The origin of the receptors is a human donor with classical Hodgkin lymphoma. Each CDR3 is given with its conserved first and last residue. Each record gives: CDR3 DNA, CDR3 protein, D gene, J gene, V gene, clone size. The D gene is left open where the match is weak. Clone size is not always given. Where it is, it says once, few, many or a class for expanded clones.

TGTGCCAGCAGTTGGAAAGGGACAGGGCCATCCTACGAGCAGTACTTC | CASSWKGTGPSYEQYF | TRBD1 | TRBJ2-7 | TRBV6-7 | NA
TGTGCCAGCTCACGAACTAAAGGGAATCCTAATTCACCCCTCCACTTT | CASSRTKGNPNSPLHF | NA | TRBJ1-6 | TRBV18 | NA
TGTGCCATCTCACAGGGGAATGAAAAACTGTTTTTT | CAISQGNEKLFF | TRBD1 | TRBJ1-4 | TRBV10-3 | NA
TGTGCCACCAGCAGAGAGGGGACAGCCTACGAGCAGTACTTC | CATSREGTAYEQYF | TRBD1 | TRBJ2-7 | TRBV15 | NA
TGTGCCAGCAGAGGAGCCAACCGGCTTCTTTATGGCTACACCTTC | CASRGANRLLYGYTF | NA | TRBJ1-2 | TRBV28 | NA
TGTGCCAGCGACAATCCGACCCTTAACTATGGCTACACCTTC | CASDNPTLNYGYTF | NA | TRBJ1-2 | TRBV5-5 | few
TGTGCCAGCAGCTTAAGCTCCTACGAGCAGTACTTC | CASSLSSYEQYF | NA | TRBJ2-7 | TRBV7-2 | NA
TGTGCCAGCAGTTTGGGGCCTTCCGGAGGGCAGTACTTC | CASSLGPSGGQYF | NA | TRBJ2-7 | TRBV28 | NA
TGTGCCAGCAGTTACCCAGGACAGCCACGGGCCCAGTACTTC | CASSYPGQPRAQYF | NA | TRBJ2-5 | TRBV6-5 | NA
TGTGCCAGCAGTTACCTCGGACCCAACTATGGCTACACCTTC | CASSYLGPNYGYTF | NA | TRBJ1-2 | TRBV6-5 | NA
TGTGCCAGCAGTGACGGGACAGGGCCGGCCTATGGCTACACCTTC | CASSDGTGPAYGYTF | TRBD1 | TRBJ1-2 | TRBV28 | NA
TGTGCCAGCAGTCCTCGTGGAGGCTACACAGATACGCAGTATTTT | CASSPRGGYTDTQYF | NA | TRBJ2-3 | TRBV7-8 | medium-sized
TGTGCCAGCAGTTTATCAGGAAACTCCTACAATGAGCAGTTCTTC | CASSLSGNSYNEQFF | NA | TRBJ2-1 | TRBV27 | NA
TGTGCCAGCAGCTTCGCCGGGACAGGGGAAAAACTGTTTTTT | CASSFAGTGEKLFF | TRBD1 | TRBJ1-4 | TRBV11-2 | NA
TGTGCCAGCACAGGAGGGGCCACCTACGAGCAGTACTTC | CASTGGATYEQYF | NA | TRBJ2-7 | TRBV19 | once
TGTGCCAGCAGCCCGAGCCCCAATCAGCCCCAGCATTTT | CASSPSPNQPQHF | NA | TRBJ1-5 | TRBV6-5 | NA
TGTGCCAGCAGCTTTACAGGGGGCCGAGAAGAGACCCAGTACTTC | CASSFTGGREETQYF | TRBD1 | TRBJ2-5 | TRBV7-2 | few
TGTGCCAGCAGCCCAGTTGGACCGGAGACCCAGTACTTC | CASSPVGPETQYF | NA | TRBJ2-5 | TRBV7-6 | NA
TGTGCCAGCAGCTCAGACACCTTCAGCGGCTACACCTTC | CASSSDTFSGYTF | NA | TRBJ1-2 | TRBV7-2 | NA
TGTGCCAGCTCACCAGAGGTCGCAGAGACCCAGTACTTC | CASSPEVAETQYF | NA | TRBJ2-5 | TRBV18 | NA
TGTGCCAGCAGCTGGCAGAACACTGAAGCTTTCTTT | CASSWQNTEAFF | NA | TRBJ1-1 | TRBV7-2 | few
TGTGCCAGCAGTTTGTCACAGGGGGCTGGTCAGCCCCAGCATTTT | CASSLSQGAGQPQHF | TRBD1 | TRBJ1-5 | TRBV28 | NA
TGTGCCAGTAGCCAAGGATCGAACACTGAAGCTTTCTTT | CASSQGSNTEAFF | NA | TRBJ1-1 | TRBV19 | NA